The source of this TCR beta chain is a study of blood T cell repertoires in COVID-19 (dated by TCRdb to 2020 to 2022). Looking at the study overall: Samples covering the acute and convalescent phases of COVID-19 were provided by collaborators in the United States, Italy and Spain. The material from the prospective study consisted of cDNA or gDNA derived from T cells, B-cell-depleted T cells, or PBMCs. Subjects who had been exposed to COVID-19, were actively infected with it, or had recovered from it provided the deeply sampled blood TCRbeta repertoires that made up the dataset. The repertoires were made available in a free public database intended to serve as a resource for research on the immune response to SARS-CoV-2. Samples came from the ongoing ImmuneRACE study (first 160 participants) plus 1,254 subjects from 6 global collaborators. A de-identified subject ID, COVID-19 status, age in years and sex were almost always included in the sample metadata. HLA class I and class II types, where available, came from metadata supplied by the sample provider rather than from assay-based typing. What the work shows at the level of the full study, not this receptor alone: Clinical and demographic metadata were provided uncurated, with the amount varying by source and participant.

TCRbeta CDR3 regions were amplified from genomic DNA using the immunoSEQ Assay, a bias-controlled multiplex PCR. Turning to the authors' computational methods: Within the assay, amplification of reference gene primers was used to estimate how many nucleated cells each sample contained. To quantify the absolute abundance of each unique TCRbeta CDR3 rearrangement, sequence reads were collapsed and filtered. Productive Simpson clonality was computed per sample as the square root of Simpson's diversity index over productive rearrangements. The immuneACCESS repertoire file appears here via TCRdb, limited to in-frame rearrangements. These files lack a portion of the clones; in checked studies, under half of the deficit traces to unresolved V genes, and the cause of the others is not known. That table is the source of V, J and clone size, and D and trimming were worked out from the DNA. The sample table shows about 400,000 clones, and roughly 88% are seen once. The ten largest clones capture over 1.1% of the sample.

CDR1 and CDR2 are drawn from the germline V gene: MNHEY, SVGAGI. From the cysteine up to the phenylalanine, the CDR3 has a length of 15 residues. The CDR3 DNA has 45 bases and is translated from base 1. Germline trimming: 6 bases from V, 4 bases from J; junction bases outside gene matches: 7. The collaborating institutions used their own protocols to collect whole blood in K2EDTA tubes. For TCRbeta analysis, collaborators shipped samples as frozen whole blood, isolated PBMCs, or DNA extracted from either of those sample types. About this clone: What this receptor recognizes is not known. No base quality information exists; no much larger clone differs at one position.

Sequencing input: peripheral blood. The sequence is built from TRBV6-5 and TRBJ2-4, with TRBD1 identical over 9 junction bases. The receptor was isolated from a woman in her twenties or thirties with active or convalescent COVID-19. The CDR3 region has the sequence CASSSPGQGKNIQYF. The bases read TGTGCCAGCAGCTCCCCCGGACAGGGGAAAAACATTCAGTACTTC.